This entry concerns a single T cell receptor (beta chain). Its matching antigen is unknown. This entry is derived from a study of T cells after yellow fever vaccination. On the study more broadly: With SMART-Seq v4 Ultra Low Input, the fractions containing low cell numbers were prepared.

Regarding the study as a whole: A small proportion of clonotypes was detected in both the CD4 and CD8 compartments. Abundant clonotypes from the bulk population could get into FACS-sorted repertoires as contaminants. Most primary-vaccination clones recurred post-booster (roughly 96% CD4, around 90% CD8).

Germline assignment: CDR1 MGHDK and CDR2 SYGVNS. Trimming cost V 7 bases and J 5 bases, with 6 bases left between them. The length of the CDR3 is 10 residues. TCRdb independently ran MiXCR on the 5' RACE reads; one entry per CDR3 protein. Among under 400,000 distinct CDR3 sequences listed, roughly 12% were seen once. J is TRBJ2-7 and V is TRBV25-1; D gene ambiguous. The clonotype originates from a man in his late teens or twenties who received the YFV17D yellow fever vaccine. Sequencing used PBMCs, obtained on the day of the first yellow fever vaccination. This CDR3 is CASTGHEQYF. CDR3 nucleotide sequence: TGTGCCAGCACTGGGCACGAGCAGTACTTC.